This T cell receptor (beta chain) stems from a study of cytomegalovirus exposure and HLA in healthy donors. Whole-study results and caveats: The study found most TCR sequences rare, yet found some public TCRs in many donors. It has been reported that TCR beta sequences accurately predicted the HLA-A and HLA-B alleles of most subjects. Later analysis demonstrated an association between a missense DCLRE1C variant and TCR beta V- and J-gene trimming.

Amplification used 60 Vbeta primers and 13 Jbeta primers. Generated by immunoSEQ multiplex PCR, the TCRdb table keeps only in-frame clones and is missing some. The sample records about 140,000 clones, approximately 79% being singletons. The CDR3 totals 13 residues. CDR1 SGHRS and CDR2 YFSETQ come from the germline V gene. Trimming pared 3 bases from V and 4 bases from J, leaving 9 bases between. Details on this clone: Its antigen is not identified.

The TCR was taken from a female donor in good health and CMV-seronegative. The material sequenced was PBMCs. The chain is built from TRBV5-1 and TRBJ2-3, with a weak D call TRBD1 (6 bases). The DNA of the CDR3 is TGCGCCAGCAGCTCAGGGGTTCCAGATACGCAGTATTTT. Its protein is CASSSGVPDTQYF.